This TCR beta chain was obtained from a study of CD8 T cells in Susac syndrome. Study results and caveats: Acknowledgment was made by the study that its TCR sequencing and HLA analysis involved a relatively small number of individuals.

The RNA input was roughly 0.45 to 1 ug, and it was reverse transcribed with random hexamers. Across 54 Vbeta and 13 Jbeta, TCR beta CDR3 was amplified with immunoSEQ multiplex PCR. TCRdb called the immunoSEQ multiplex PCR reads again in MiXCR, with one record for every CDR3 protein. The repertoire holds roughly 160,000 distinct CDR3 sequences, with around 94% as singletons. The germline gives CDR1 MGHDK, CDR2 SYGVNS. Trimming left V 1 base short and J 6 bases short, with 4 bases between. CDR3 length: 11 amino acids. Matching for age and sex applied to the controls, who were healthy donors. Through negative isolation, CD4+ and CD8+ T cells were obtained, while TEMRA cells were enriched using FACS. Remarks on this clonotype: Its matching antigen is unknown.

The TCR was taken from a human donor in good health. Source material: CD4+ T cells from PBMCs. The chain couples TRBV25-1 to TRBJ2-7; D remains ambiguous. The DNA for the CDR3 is TGTGCCAGCAGTGAATTTGGCGAGCAGTACTTC. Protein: CASSEFGEQYF.